This paragraph covers one T cell receptor (beta chain) sequence. Its antigen specificity is not known. There are no base qualities to consult, and no much larger clone falls within one base. This sample was taken from a study of blood T cell repertoires in COVID-19 (dated by TCRdb to 2019 to 2021). About the investigation overall: The collaborator samples originated in the United States, Italy and Spain and spanned the acute and convalescent phases of COVID-19. The prospective study material was composed of cDNA or gDNA derived from T cells, B-cell-depleted T cells, or PBMCs. The repertoires were made available in a free public database intended to serve as a resource for research on the immune response to SARS-CoV-2. Samples were obtained from the ongoing ImmuneRACE study (first 160 participants) and from about 1,300 subjects provided by 6 global collaborators. Nearly every sample came with metadata listing a de-identified subject ID, COVID-19 status, age in years and sex. HLA class I and class II types, where available, came from metadata supplied by the sample provider rather than from assay-based typing. Deeply sampled blood TCRbeta repertoires from subjects exposed to, actively infected with, or recovered from COVID-19 were included in the dataset.

What the research found in general, with its limitations: Clinical and demographic metadata were provided uncurated, with the amount varying by source and participant.

TCRbeta CDR3 regions were amplified from genomic DNA by means of the immunoSEQ Assay, a bias-controlled multiplex PCR. The original methods were these. Nucleated cell counts per sample were estimated from amplification of reference gene primers within the assay. Sequence reads were collapsed and filtered to measure the absolute abundance of every unique TCRbeta CDR3 rearrangement. For each sample, productive Simpson clonality was calculated by taking the square root of Simpson's diversity index across productive rearrangements. Drawn from immuneACCESS, this table holds only the in-frame rearrangements with V and J called that TCRdb kept. Clones are partly lost; checked studies trace under half to an unresolved V gene and leave the rest unexplained. V and J calls and clone size are given by that table; D and trimming were obtained from the DNA. For this sample there are around 260,000 clones; 83% appear just once. The ten biggest clones cover roughly 4.5% of the sample.

The CDR3 holds 14 amino acids from the cysteine to the phenylalanine. CDR3 DNA is the only sequence kept; it has 42 bases, read in frame from the first base. CDR1 and CDR2 are drawn from the germline V gene (reference sequence): MNHEY, SMNVEV. Unmatched junction bases come to 9, with V trimmed by 5 bases and J by 6 bases. Another Seattle source contributed samples from volunteer blood donors who had recovered from COVID-19. The collaborating institutions used their own protocols to collect whole blood in K2EDTA tubes. For TCRbeta analysis, collaborators shipped samples in one of three forms: frozen whole blood, isolated PBMCs, or DNA extracted from either of those sample types.

The chain couples TRBV27 to TRBJ2-7, with TRBD2 matching 8 junction bases. The origin of this receptor is a man aged 55 to 70 who had recovered from COVID-19. Sequencing was carried out using peripheral blood. In nucleotide form, the sequence is TGTGCCAGCAGTCAGCAGTCGCTAGCGGGCGAGCAGTACTTC. Translated, it gives CASSQQSLAGEQYF.